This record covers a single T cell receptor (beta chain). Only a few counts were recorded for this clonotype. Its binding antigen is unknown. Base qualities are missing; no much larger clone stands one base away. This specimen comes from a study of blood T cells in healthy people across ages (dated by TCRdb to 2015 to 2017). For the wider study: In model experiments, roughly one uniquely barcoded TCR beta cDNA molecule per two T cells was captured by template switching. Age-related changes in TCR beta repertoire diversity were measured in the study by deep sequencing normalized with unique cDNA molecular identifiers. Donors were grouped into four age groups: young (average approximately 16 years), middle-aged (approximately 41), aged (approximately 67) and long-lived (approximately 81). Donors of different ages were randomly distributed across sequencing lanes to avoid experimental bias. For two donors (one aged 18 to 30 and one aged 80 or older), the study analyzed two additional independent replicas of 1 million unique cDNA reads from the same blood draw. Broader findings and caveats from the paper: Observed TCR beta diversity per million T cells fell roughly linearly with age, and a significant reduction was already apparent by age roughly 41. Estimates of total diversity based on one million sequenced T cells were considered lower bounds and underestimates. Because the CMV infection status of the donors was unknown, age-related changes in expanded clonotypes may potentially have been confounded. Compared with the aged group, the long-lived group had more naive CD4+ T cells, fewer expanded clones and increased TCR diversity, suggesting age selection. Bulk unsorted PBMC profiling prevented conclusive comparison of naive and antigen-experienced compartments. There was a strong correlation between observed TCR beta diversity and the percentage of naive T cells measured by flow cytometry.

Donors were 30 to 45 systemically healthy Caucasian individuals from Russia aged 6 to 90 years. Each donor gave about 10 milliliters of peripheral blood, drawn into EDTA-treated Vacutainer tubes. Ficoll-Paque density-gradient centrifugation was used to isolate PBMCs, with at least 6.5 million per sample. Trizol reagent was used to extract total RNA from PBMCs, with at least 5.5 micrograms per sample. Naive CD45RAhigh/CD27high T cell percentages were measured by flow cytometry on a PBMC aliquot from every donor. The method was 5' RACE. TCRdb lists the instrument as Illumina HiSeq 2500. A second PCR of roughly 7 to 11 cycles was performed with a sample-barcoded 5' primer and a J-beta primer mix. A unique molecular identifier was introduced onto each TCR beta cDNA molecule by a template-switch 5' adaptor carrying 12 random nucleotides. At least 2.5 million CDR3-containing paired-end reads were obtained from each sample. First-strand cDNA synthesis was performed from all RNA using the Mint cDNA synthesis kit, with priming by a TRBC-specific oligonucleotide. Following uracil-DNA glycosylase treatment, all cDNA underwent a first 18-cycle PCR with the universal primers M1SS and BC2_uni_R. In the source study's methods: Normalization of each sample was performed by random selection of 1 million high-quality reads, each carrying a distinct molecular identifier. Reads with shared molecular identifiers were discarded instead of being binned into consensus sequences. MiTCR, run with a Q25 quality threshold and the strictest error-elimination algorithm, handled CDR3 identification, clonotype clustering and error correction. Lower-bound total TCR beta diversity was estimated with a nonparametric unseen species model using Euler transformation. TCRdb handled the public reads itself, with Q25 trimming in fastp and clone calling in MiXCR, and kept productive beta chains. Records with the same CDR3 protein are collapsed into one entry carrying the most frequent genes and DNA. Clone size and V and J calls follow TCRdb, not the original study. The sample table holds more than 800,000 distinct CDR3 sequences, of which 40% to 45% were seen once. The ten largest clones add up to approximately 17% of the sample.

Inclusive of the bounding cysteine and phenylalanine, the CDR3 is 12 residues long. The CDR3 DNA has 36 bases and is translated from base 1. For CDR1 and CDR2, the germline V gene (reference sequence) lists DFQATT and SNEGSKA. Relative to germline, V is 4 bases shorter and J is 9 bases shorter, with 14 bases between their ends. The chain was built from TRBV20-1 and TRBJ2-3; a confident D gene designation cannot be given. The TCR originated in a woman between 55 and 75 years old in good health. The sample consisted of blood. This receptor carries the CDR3 CSATDLLTTQYF. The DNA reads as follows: TGCAGTGCTACTGACCTCCTAACCACGCAGTATTTT.